One and the same sample provided the 2 T cell receptor beta chains below, sequenced in a study of human T cells and chemical hapten exposure. TCRdb re-derived calls from the RACE reads in MiXCR, one entry per CDR3 protein. The repertoire holds a few hundred thousand distinct CDR3 sequences, with over 8% as singletons. Time point in this sample: pre-sensitization, week 0. Treatment reported: therapeutic diphenylcyclopropenone sensitization with weekly scalp DPC. The sample consisted of whole blood, taken in connection with sensitization to the hapten diphenylcyclopropenone (DPC). These receptors were taken from a woman in her thirties or forties with alopecia areata. Some clones in this sample may be carry-over from other donors' samples.

This clonotype has only a few counts. This chain connects TRBV6-2 or TRBV6-3 to TRBJ2-3; possibly TRBD2 for D (6 bases). Per germline, CDR1 MNHEY and CDR2 SVGEGT. The CDR3 length is 14 residues. V lost 2 bases and J 4 bases, leaving 10 bases between the germline ends. The CDR3 here is CASSYAGGADTQYF. The CDR3 nucleotides are TGTGCCAGCAGTTACGCCGGAGGGGCAGATACGCAGTATTTT.

The rearrangement joins TRBV6-2 or TRBV6-3 to TRBJ1-5; a possible D gene is TRBD1 (5 bases). V lost 6 bases to trimming and J lost 0 bases, with 6 bases between them. This CDR3 is built from 13 residues. Germline V lookup: CDR1 MNHEY, CDR2 SVGEGT. The CDR3 DNA sequence: TGTGCCAGCAGGACAGATAGCAATCAGCCCCAGCATTTT. This encodes CASRTDSNQPQHF.